The TCR beta chain under discussion was sequenced for a study of blood T cell repertoires in COVID-19. Study at large: COVID-19 samples collected from the United States, Italy and Spain covered acute and convalescent phases.

In the study's own analysis: Using reference gene primer amplification, nucleated cell counts were estimated. Clones were sequenced by immunoSEQ multiplex PCR, and TCRdb holds only the in-frame ones, with some missing. Clone size and the V and J calls come from that table; the DNA yielded D and trimming. The sample carries hundreds of thousands of clones, about 88% recorded once. This CDR3 comprises 14 residues. The ends lost 8 bases at V and 3 bases at J; junction bases unmatched: 4. CDR1 and CDR2 from the germline V gene are MNHEY and SVGAGI. Cohort allocation depended upon clinical history that participants reported. For recovered donors of Cohort 3, there were two negative PCRs, clearance, or symptom resolution.

The chain joins TRBV6-5 to TRBJ2-7; 13 bases match TRBD2. Sequencing was performed on PBMCs or T cells enriched from blood (not recorded which). The sequence was collected from a woman aged 50 to 60 who had recovered from COVID-19. In DNA, the CDR3 is TGTGCCAGCGGAAGACTAGCGGGAGGCTACGAGCAGTACTTC. Translated, it gives CASGRLAGGYEQYF.